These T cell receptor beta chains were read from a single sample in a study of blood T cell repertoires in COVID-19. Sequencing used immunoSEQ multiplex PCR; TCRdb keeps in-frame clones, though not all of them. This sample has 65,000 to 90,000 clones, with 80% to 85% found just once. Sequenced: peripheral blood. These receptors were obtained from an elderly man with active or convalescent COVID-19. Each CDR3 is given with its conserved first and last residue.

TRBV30,CAWSVKGGEIYAF
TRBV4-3,CASSQNGVGGELFF
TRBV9,CASSSPIAGDTDTQYF
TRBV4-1,CASSQGLVQETQYF
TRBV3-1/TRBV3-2,CASSQGPGTGGVSGYTF
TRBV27,CASSLRRNTEAFF
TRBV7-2,CASSSSSEQYF
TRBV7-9,CASSRDRGLGYGYTF
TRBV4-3,CASSQEPSGSIHEQYF
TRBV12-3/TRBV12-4,CASSSGRTYEQYF
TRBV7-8,CAGGLAGGRVKETQYF
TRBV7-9,CASSLGGLGDNSPLHF
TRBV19,CASKGQGVNQPQHF
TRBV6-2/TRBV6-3,CASSYYNPIRTGSHGYTF
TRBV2,CASRTGGTDTQYF
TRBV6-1,CASSEAGGTNEKLFF
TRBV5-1,CASSSTGGNTEAFF
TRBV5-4,CASSLGLAGAYNEQFF
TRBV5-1,CASSRGENYGYTF
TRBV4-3,CASSQDRLLANYNEQFF
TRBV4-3,CASSPGTSGSETQYF
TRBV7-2,CASSLVGSGWAIETQYF
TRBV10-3,CAISDQGGHNSPLHF
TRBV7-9,CAKGEVVLFF
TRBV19,CASSISGQGVIGGPGANVLTF
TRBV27,CASSQSRLAGGGDTQYF
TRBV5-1,CASSPYPARAPYEQYF
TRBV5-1,CASSRGSGNEQYF
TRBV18,CASSVGQGDTEAFF
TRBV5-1,CASSPGNRAYEQYF
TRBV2,CASTPGSNNSPLHF
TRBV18,CASSGDSSDTQYF